This T cell receptor beta chain was retrieved from a study of T cell responses to AZD1222 COVID-19 vaccine. The protocol was immunoSEQ multiplex PCR, while the TCRdb copy is restricted to in-frame clones and leaves out a portion. The repertoire has more than 150,000 clones, about 90% of them found once; the top ten carry roughly 9.7%. Per germline, CDR1 SGHTA and CDR2 FQGNSA. The length of the CDR3 is 15 residues. V was shortened by 4 bases and J by 2 bases, with 15 bases between the two germline ends. V gene TRBV7-2 combines with J gene TRBJ2-7; maybe TRBD2 (6 bases). Sequenced material: peripheral blood, taken 28 days after the second AZD1222 dose. The sequence was obtained from an adult who received the AZD1222 COVID-19 vaccine. The CDR3 coding sequence is TGTGCCAGCAGCTCCGGAGGAGGGATCGCCTACGAGCAGTACTTC. This translates into CASSSGGGIAYEQYF.